This record covers a single TCR beta chain. Here immunoSEQ multiplex PCR was the method, and the copy in TCRdb shows in-frame clones only, minus some. The data contain under 400,000 clones, around 86% of them singletons. The data are from a study of blood T cell repertoires in COVID-19. Looking at the study overall: The samples span acute and convalescent COVID-19 from the United States, Italy and Spain.

Trimming left V 5 bases short and J 0 bases short, with 13 bases between. This CDR3 has 15 residues. Germline loops: CDR1 SGHAT, CDR2 FQNNGV. The sample comprised PBMCs or T cells enriched from blood (not recorded which). The chain recombines TRBV11-2 with TRBJ1-1, with D tentatively TRBD1 (5 bases). The receptor comes from a woman in her 40s with acute COVID-19. CDR3 residues: CASSRLGAMNTEAFF. CDR3 bases: TGTGCCAGCAGCCGGCTTGGGGCTATGAACACTGAAGCTTTCTTT.